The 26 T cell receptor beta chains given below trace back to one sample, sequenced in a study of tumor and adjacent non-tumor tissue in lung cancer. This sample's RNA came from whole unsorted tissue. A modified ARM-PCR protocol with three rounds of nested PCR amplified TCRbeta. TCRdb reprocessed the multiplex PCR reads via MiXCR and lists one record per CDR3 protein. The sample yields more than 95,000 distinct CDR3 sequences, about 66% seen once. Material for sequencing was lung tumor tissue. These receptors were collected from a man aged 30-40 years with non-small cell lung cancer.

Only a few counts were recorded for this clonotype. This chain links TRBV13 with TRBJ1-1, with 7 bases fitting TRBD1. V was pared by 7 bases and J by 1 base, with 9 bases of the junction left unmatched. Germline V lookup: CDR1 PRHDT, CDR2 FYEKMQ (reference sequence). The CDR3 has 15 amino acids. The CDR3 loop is CASTAIGQENTEAFF. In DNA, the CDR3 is TGTGCCAGCACCGCGATTGGACAGGAGAACACTGAAGCTTTCTTT.

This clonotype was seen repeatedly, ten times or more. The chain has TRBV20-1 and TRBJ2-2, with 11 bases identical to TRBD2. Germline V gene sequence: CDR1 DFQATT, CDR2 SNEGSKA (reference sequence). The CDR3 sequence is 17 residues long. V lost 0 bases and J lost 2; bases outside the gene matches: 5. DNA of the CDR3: TGCAGTGCTAGAGATACTAGCGGGGGCCTAAACACCGGGGAGCTGTTTTTT. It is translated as CSARDTSGGLNTGELFF.

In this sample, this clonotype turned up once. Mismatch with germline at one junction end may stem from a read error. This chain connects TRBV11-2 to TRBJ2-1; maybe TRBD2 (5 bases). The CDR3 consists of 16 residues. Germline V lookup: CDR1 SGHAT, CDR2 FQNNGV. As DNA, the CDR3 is TGTGCCAGCAGCTTATATGATAGCGCGTCCTACAATGAGCTGTTTTTC. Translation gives CASSLYDSASYNELFF.

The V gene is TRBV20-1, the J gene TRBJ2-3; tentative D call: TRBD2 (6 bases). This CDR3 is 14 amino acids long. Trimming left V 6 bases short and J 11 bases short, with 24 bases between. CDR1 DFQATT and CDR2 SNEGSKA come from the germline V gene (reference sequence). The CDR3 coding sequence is TGCAGTGCGGTAGGCAGACTAGTTCTATATATGCAGTATTTT. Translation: CSAVGRLVLYMQYF.

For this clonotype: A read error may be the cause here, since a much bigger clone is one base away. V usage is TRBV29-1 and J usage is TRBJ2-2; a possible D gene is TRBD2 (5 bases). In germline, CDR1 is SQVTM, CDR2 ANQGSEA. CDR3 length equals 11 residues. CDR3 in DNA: TGCAGCGTTGCCGCCACCGGGGAGCCGTTTTTT. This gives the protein CSVAATGEPFF.

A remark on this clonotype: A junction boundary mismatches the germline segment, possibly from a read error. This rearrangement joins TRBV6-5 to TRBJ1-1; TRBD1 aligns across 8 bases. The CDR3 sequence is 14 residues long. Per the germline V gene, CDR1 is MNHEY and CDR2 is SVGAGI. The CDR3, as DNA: TGTGCCGGCAGTTACTCAGGGGGCGGCACTGAAGCTTTCTTT. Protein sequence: CAGSYSGGGTEAFF.

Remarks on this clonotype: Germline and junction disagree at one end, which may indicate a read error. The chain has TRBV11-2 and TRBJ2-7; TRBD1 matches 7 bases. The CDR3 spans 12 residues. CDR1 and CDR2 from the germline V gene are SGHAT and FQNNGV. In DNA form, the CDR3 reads TGTGCCTGCAGCTTCACAGGGGTCGAGCAGTACTTC. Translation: CACSFTGVEQYF. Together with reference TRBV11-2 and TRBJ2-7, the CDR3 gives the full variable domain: EAGVAQSPRYKIIEKRQSVAFWCNPISGHATLYWYQQILGQGPKLLIQFQNNGVVDDSQLPKDRFSAERLKGVDSTLKIQPAKLEDSAVYLCACSFTGVEQYFGPGTRLTVT.

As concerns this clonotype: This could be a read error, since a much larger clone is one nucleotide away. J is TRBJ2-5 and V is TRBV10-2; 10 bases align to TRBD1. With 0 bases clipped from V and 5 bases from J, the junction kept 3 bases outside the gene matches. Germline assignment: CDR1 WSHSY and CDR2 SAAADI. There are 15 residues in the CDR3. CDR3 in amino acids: CASSESDRGSETQYF. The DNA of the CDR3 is TGCGCCAGCAGTGAGTCGGACAGGGGGAGCGAGACCCAGTACTTC.

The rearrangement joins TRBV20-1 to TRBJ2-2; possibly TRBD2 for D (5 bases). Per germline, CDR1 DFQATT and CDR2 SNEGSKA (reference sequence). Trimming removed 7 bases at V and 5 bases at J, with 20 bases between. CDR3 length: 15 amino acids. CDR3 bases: TGCAGTGTTACAAGGGAGAGGGAGAGGACCGGGGAGCTGTTTTTT. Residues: CSVTRERERTGELFF.

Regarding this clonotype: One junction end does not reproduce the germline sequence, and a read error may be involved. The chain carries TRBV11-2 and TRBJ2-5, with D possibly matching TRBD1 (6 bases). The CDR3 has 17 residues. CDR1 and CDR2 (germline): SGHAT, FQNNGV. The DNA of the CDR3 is TGTGCCAGCAGCTTAGGGCCCGGGGTTGGACAGAGGTGGACCCAGTACTTT. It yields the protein CASSLGPGVGQRWTQYF.

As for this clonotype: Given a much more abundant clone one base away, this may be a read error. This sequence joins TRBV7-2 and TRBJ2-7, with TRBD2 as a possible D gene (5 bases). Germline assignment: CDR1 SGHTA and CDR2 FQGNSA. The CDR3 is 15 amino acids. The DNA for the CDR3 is TGTCCCAGCAGCCCGGGGTTCTCGCGGCACTACGAGCAGTACTTC. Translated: CPSSPGFSRHYEQYF.

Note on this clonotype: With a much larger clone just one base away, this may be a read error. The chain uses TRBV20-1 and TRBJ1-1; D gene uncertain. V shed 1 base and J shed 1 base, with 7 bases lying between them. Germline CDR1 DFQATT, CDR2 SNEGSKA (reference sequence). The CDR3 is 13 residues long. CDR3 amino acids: CSARGAGNTEAFF. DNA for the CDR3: TGCAGTGCTAGAGGGGCCGGGAACACTGAAGCTTTCTTT.

This CDR3 is CASSPPPTGLVSRYNEQFF. Here the CDR3 DNA reads TGCGCCAGCAGCCCGCCCCCGACAGGCCTAGTTTCTAGGTACAATGAGCAGTTCTTC. The chain employs TRBV5-1 and TRBJ2-1; maybe TRBD1 (6 bases). CDR1 and CDR2 from the germline V gene are SGHRS and YFSETQ. This CDR3 is built from 19 residues. V gave up 4 bases and J gave up 4 bases, with 27 bases separating them.

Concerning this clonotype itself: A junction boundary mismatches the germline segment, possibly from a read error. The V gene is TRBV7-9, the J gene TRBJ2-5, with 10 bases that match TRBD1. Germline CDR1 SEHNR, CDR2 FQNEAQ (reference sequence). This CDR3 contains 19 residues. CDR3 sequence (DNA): TGTGTCAGCAGCTCGCCCTCCGGGACAGGGGTCTCGTACCAAGAGACCCAGTACTTC. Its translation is CVSSSPSGTGVSYQETQYF.

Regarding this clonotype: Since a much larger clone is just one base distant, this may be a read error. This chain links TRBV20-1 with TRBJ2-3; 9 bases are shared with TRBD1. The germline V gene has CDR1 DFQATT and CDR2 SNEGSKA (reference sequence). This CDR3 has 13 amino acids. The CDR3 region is CNARQGGRNTQYF. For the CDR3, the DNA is TGCAATGCGCGACAGGGGGGGAGGAATACGCAGTATTTT.

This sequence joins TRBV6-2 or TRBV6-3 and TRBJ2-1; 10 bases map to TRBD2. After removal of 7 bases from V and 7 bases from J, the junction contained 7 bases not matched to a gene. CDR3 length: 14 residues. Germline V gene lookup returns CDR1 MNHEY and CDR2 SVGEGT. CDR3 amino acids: CASILGLAYNEQFF. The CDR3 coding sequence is TGTGCCAGCATCCTGGGACTAGCGTATAATGAGCAGTTCTTC.

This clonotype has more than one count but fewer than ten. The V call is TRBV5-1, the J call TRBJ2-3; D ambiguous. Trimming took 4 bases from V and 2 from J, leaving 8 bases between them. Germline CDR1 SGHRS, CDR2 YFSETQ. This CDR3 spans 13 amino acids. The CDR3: CASSTAITDTQYF. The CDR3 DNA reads TGCGCCAGCAGCACGGCTATCACAGATACGCAGTATTTT.

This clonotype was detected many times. CDR3 in amino acids: CASSYPTGGPHNEQFF. CDR3 sequence (DNA): TGTGCCAGCAGCTATCCGACAGGTGGCCCCCACAATGAGCAGTTCTTC. The genes are TRBV5-5 and TRBJ2-1; tentatively, D is TRBD1 (6 bases). Deletions cut 3 bases from V and 5 bases from J, with 18 bases between. The CDR3 consists of 16 residues. Per germline, CDR1 SGHKS and CDR2 YYEKEE (reference sequence).

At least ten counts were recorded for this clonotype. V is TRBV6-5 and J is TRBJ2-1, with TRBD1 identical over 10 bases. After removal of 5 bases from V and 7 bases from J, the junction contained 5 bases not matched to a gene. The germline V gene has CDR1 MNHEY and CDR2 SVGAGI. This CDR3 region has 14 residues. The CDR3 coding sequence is TGTGCCAGCAGTCAGACAGGGGGCTGGAATGAGCAGTTCTTC. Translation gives CASSQTGGWNEQFF.

As DNA, the CDR3 is TGCGCCAGCAGCTTGGCAGCGGGAGCAGAGACCCAGTACTTC. Translating it yields CASSLAAGAETQYF. The chain uses TRBV5-1 and TRBJ2-5, with 8 bases fitting TRBD2. The CDR3 covers 14 residues. The J segment lost 4 bases and the V segment lost 0 bases, leaving 2 bases of the junction unmatched. Germline V CDR1 and CDR2: SGHRS, YFSETQ. The complete variable domain, with remaining parts taken from reference TRBV5-1 and TRBJ2-5, reads KAGVTQTPRYLIKTRGQQVTLSCSPISGHRSVSWYQQTPGQGLQFLFEYFSETQRNKGNFPGRFSGRQFSNSRSEMNVSTLELGDSALYLCASSLAAGAETQYFGPGTRLLVL.

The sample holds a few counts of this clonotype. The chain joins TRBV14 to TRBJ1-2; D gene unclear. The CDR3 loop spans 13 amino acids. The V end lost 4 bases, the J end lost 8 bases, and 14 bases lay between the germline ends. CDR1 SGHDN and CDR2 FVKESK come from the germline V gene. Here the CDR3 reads CASSPAGIGGYTF. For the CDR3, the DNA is TGTGCCAGCAGCCCAGCGGGAATCGGGGGCTACACCTTC.

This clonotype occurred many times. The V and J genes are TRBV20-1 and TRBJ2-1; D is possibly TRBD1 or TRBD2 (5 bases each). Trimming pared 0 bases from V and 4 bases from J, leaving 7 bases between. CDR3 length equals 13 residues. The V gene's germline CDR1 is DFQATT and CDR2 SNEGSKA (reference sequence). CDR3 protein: CSARDWGYNEQFF. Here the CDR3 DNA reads TGCAGTGCTAGAGATTGGGGGTACAATGAGCAGTTCTTC.

CDR3 amino acids: CASDASGGYNEQFF. CDR3 DNA: TGTGCCAGCGACGCTAGCGGGGGCTACAATGAGCAGTTCTTC. The V call is TRBV6-2 or TRBV6-3, the J call TRBJ2-1; TRBD2 matches 10 bases. Germline values: CDR1 MNHEY, CDR2 SVGEGT. Trimming cost V 8 bases and J 3 bases; bases outside gene matches: 4. This CDR3 comprises 14 residues.

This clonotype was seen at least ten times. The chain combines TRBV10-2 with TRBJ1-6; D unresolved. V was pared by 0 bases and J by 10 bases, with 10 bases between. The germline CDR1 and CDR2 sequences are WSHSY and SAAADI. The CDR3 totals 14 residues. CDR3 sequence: CASSESEQSSPLHF. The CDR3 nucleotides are TGCGCCAGCAGTGAGTCAGAACAGAGCTCACCCCTCCACTTT.

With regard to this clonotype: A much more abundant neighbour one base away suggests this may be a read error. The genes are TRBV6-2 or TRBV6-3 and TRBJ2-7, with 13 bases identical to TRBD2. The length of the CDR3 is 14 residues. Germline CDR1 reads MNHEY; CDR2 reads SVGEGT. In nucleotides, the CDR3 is TGTGCCAACAGTTGGACTAGCGGGGGAGACGAGCAGTACTTC. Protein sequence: CANSWTSGGDEQYF.

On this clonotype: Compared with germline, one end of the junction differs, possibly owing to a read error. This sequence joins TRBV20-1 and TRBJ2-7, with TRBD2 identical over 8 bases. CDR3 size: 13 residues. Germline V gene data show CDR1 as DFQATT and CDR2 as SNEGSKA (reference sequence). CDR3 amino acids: CSAQRESSYEEYF. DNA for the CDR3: TGCAGTGCCCAGCGGGAGTCCTCCTACGAGGAGTACTTC.